The following is a T cell receptor (beta chain) sequence with its context. The V and J ends lost 3 bases and 6 bases, in that order; junction bases with no gene match: 4. This CDR3 has 13 amino acids. The germline CDR1 and CDR2 sequences are MGHRA and YSYEKL. This specimen comes from a study of blood T cell repertoires in COVID-19. Study in general: Acute and convalescent COVID-19 samples came from the United States, Italy and Spain.

Ages ranged from roughly 18 to 100 years, with residence in under 25 US areas. Symptom resolution, clearance, or two negative PCRs marked the recovered donors of Cohort 3. TCRdb keeps only in-frame clones here, not all; method: immunoSEQ multiplex PCR. The table includes about 400,000 clones, roughly nine tenths detected once. This sequence joins TRBV4-1 and TRBJ1-2, with 7 bases matching TRBD1. This TCR came from a woman aged 30 to 39 who had recovered from COVID-19. The specimen was PBMCs or T cells enriched from blood (not recorded which). DNA of the CDR3: TGCGCCAGCAGCCATAGGGGGCGCGATGGCTACACCTTC. Amino acid sequence: CASSHRGRDGYTF.